Reported below is one T cell receptor (beta chain). In the same sample, other DNA sequences code for this CDR3. This sample was taken from a study of blood T cell repertoires in COVID-19. About the research overall: Both acute and convalescent COVID-19 samples were obtained from the United States, Italy and Spain. T cells, B-cell-depleted T cells, or PBMCs supplied cDNA or gDNA.

In the authors' methods: Nucleated cell number was recorded as an estimate derived from reference gene primer amplification. Assay: immunoSEQ multiplex PCR; the TCRdb copy retains only in-frame clones and omits some. That table supplies the V and J calls and clone size; D and trimming were determined from the DNA. The table has tens of thousands of clones, roughly 78% seen once; the top ten hold 30% to 35%. The V and J ends lost 1 base and 2 bases, in that order; junction bases with no gene match: 2. The CDR3 contains 16 residues. Germline CDR1 reads SGHNT; CDR2 reads YENEEA. The clonotype originates from a man aged 55 to 70 with acute or convalescent COVID-19. Material: peripheral blood. The J gene is TRBJ2-1, the V gene TRBV11-3, with TRBD2 matching 10 bases. The CDR3: CASSLGGTSAYNEQFF. The DNA of the CDR3 is TGTGCCAGCAGCTTAGGCGGGACTAGCGCCTACAATGAGCAGTTCTTC.